This T cell receptor beta chain is drawn from a study of cytomegalovirus exposure and HLA in healthy donors. 13 Jbeta primers and 60 Vbeta primers were used for the PCR. Assay: immunoSEQ multiplex PCR; the TCRdb copy retains only in-frame clones and omits some. The repertoire holds 140,000 or so clones, roughly 82% seen once, with roughly 3.4% in the top ten. Germline assignment: CDR1 LNHDA and CDR2 SQIVND (reference sequence). The CDR3 length is 14 residues. Trimming removed 1 base from V and 5 bases from J, with 11 bases in between. The gene calls are TRBV19 and TRBJ2-5, with D tentatively TRBD2 (5 bases). This clonotype was obtained from a male donor in good health and CMV-seronegative. Sequenced sample: PBMCs. CDR3 region: CASSIVLRGETQYF. CDR3 in DNA: TGTGCCAGTAGTATAGTCCTGCGAGGGGAGACCCAGTACTTC. The variable domain in full, with the rest retrieved from reference TRBV19 and TRBJ2-5, is DGGITQSPKYLFRKEGQNVTLSCEQNLNHDAMYWYRQDPGQGLRLIYYSQIVNDFQKGDIAEGYSVSREKKESFPLTVTSAQKNPTAFYLCASSIVLRGETQYFGPGTRLLVL.